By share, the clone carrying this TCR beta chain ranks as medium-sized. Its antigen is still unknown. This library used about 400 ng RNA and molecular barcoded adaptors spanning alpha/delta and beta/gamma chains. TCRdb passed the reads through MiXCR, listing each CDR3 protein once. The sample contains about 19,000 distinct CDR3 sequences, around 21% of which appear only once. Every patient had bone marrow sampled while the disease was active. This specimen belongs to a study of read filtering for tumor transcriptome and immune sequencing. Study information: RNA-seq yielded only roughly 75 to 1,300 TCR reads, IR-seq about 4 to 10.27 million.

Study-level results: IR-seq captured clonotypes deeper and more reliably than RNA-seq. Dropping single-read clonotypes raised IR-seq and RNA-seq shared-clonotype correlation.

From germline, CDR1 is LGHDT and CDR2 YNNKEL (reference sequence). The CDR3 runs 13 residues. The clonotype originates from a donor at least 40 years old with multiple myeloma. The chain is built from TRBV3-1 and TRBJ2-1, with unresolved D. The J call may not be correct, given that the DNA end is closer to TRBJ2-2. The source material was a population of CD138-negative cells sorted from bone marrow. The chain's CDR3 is CASSQDLAGELFF. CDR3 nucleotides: TGTGCCAGCAGCCAAGATTTGGCCGGGGAGCTGTTTTTT.